This T cell receptor (beta chain) was recorded in a study of CD8 T cells in ankylosing spondylitis. CDR1 and CDR2 from the germline V gene are SGHRS and YFSETQ. Trimming took off 0 bases at V and 5 bases at J, with 8 bases between the two ends. CDR3 length equals 13 residues. Comment on this clonotype: Antigen unknown.

TCRdb re-called the 5' RACE reads with MiXCR, one entry per CDR3 protein. The sample shows approximately 150,000 distinct CDR3 sequences, roughly 34% of them seen only once. Findings of the study overall: Reportedly, disease-linked clones are significantly enriched in ankylosing spondylitis patients' matched synovial fluid.

This TCR was recovered from a male donor with ankylosing spondylitis. The chain recombines TRBV5-1 with TRBJ1-1; D possibly corresponds to TRBD1 (5 bases). The specimen sequenced was synovial fluid, either unsorted or a sorted T cell fraction (not recorded which). The CDR3 nucleotides are TGCGCCAGCAGCTTGGAACAGGAGACTGAAGCTTTCTTT. As protein: CASSLEQETEAFF.